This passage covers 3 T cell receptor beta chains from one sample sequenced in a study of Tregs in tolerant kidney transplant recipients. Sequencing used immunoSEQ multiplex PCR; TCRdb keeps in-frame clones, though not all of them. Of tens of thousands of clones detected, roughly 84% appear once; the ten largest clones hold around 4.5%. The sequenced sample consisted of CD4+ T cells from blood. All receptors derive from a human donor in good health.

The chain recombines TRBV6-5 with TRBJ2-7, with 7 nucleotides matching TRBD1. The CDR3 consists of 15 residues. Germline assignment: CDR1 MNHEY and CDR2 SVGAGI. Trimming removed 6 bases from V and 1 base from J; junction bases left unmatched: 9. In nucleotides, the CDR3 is TGTGCCAGCAGAACAGTGACAGGGTCGTCCTACGAGCAGTACTTC. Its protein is CASRTVTGSSYEQYF.

The chain's CDR3 is CSVEEAGELFF. The CDR3 nucleotides read TGCAGCGTTGAGGAAGCCGGGGAGCTGTTTTTT. The rearrangement joins TRBV29-1 to TRBJ2-2; no definite D call. The length of the CDR3 is 11 residues. The ends were cut back, 3 bases at V and 6 bases at J, with 5 bases in the middle. From germline, CDR1 is SQVTM and CDR2 ANQGSEA.

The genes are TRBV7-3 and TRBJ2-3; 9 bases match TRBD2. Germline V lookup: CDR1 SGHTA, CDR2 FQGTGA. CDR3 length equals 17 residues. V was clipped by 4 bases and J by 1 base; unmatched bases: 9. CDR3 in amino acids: CASSSSGTGWGTDTQYF. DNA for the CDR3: TGTGCCAGCAGCTCTAGCGGGACCGGTTGGGGCACAGATACGCAGTATTTT.